These 21 T cell receptor beta chains came from one sample sequenced in a study of Graves' ophthalmopathy and Graves' hyperthyroidism. RNA transcripts yielded amplified TCR beta CDR3 regions. A first-round RT-PCR used HTBI primers, followed by a second-round multiplex PCR. TCRdb re-called the multiplex PCR reads with MiXCR, one entry per CDR3 protein. The data show 620,000 or so distinct CDR3 sequences, about a fifth seen once. Sample: peripheral blood. These receptors all stem from a woman between 18 and 29 years old with stable Graves' hyperthyroidism. Some clones in this sample may be carry-over from other donors' samples.

As regards this clonotype: A read error may produce the germline difference seen at one junction end. The CDR3: CASSIWTGISNQPQHF. The CDR3 DNA is TGTGCCAGTAGTATATGGACAGGAATAAGCAATCAGCCTCAGCATTTT. The chain is built from TRBV19 and TRBJ1-5, with TRBD1 matching 7 bases. From germline, CDR1 is LNHDA and CDR2 SQIVND (reference sequence). The CDR3 loop spans 16 amino acids.

Many counts were recorded for this clonotype. This chain links TRBV6-2 or TRBV6-3 with TRBJ2-7, with D tentatively TRBD2 (6 bases). Per the germline V gene, CDR1 is MNHEY and CDR2 is SVGEGT. With 6 bases removed from V and 3 bases from J, the gap between germline ends came to 18 bases. The CDR3 has 15 amino acids. In DNA, the CDR3 is TGTGCCAGCAGATTGGACGGCGGGACCTTCTACGAGCAGTACTTC. Its protein product is CASRLDGGTFYEQYF.

This clonotype has a count of ten or more. The chain links TRBV24-1 to TRBJ2-2; D remains unclear. The CDR3 sequence is 11 residues long. V was clipped by 4 bases and J by 5 bases, with 1 base between them. The V gene's germline CDR1 is KGHDR and CDR2 SFDVKD. This CDR3 reads CATSETGELFF. The DNA for the CDR3 is TGTGCCACCAGTGAAACCGGGGAGCTGTTTTTT.

This clonotype was observed many times. The genes are TRBV2 and TRBJ2-5; TRBD1 is a possible D gene (5 bases). This CDR3 has 14 residues. Trimming pared 9 bases from V and 2 bases from J, leaving 16 bases between. CDR1 is SNHLY and CDR2 is FYNNEI in the germline V gene. CDR3 loop: CARRARQSQETQYF. For the CDR3, the DNA is TGTGCCAGGAGAGCACGACAGTCACAAGAGACCCAGTACTTC.

This chain connects TRBV3-1 to TRBJ1-5, with 10 positions matching TRBD1. Trimming took 4 bases from V and 4 from J; bases not matched to a gene: 7. From germline, CDR1 is LGHDT and CDR2 YNNKEL (reference sequence). The CDR3 has 16 residues. Here the CDR3 DNA reads TGTGCCAGCAGCCCGGGACAGGGGCCCACAAATCAGCCCCAGCATTTT. This gives the protein CASSPGQGPTNQPQHF.

This clonotype was counted between two and nine times. As DNA, the CDR3 is TGTGCCAGCAGTTCCTCCCGGGACCTCACTGAAGCTTTCTTT. This sequence encodes CASSSSRDLTEAFF. The chain links TRBV12-3 or TRBV12-4 to TRBJ1-1; TRBD1 is a possible D gene (5 bases). V was trimmed by 4 bases and J by 4 bases, leaving 13 bases between them. This CDR3 is built from 14 residues.

The chain combines TRBV13 with TRBJ2-1; a possible D gene is TRBD1 (5 bases). Deletions cut 3 bases from V and 7 bases from J, with 19 bases between. The CDR3 has 16 residues. Germline CDR1 and CDR2: PRHDT and FYEKMQ (reference sequence). The CDR3 DNA reads TGTGCCAGCAGCTTCGATGCAGGGCTCGGTTTGAATGAGCAGTTCTTC. Protein product: CASSFDAGLGLNEQFF.

This clonotype came up many times. The rearrangement links TRBV6-1 to TRBJ1-5; D unclear. The CDR3 length is 16 residues. V lost 7 bases, J lost 5 bases, and 21 bases lay in between. In germline, CDR1 is MNHNS, CDR2 SASEGT. CDR3 in amino acids: CASIGPPGLIDQPQHF. CDR3 DNA: TGTGCCAGCATAGGACCCCCAGGACTAATCGATCAGCCCCAGCATTTT.

The V and J genes are TRBV11-2 and TRBJ1-5, with D unresolved. The germline CDR1 and CDR2 sequences are SGHAT and FQNNGV. Trimming shortened V by 5 bases and J by 7 bases, and 21 bases separated the two germline ends. This CDR3 comprises 16 residues. The CDR3 loop reads CASSLRGRAGVQPQHF. The CDR3 nucleotides read TGTGCCAGCAGCCTCCGGGGTAGGGCGGGAGTACAGCCCCAGCATTTT.

Concerning this clonotype: Compared with germline, one end of the junction differs, possibly owing to a read error. The CDR3 DNA sequence: TGTGCCAGCAGTGCCCTATACAACCCGGGACTAGCGGCAGTAATCGCCGGGGATCTGTTTTTT. This codes for CASSALYNPGLAAVIAGDLFF. The gene calls are TRBV6-1 and TRBJ2-2; 11 nucleotides line up with TRBD2. The CDR3 extends over 21 amino acids. Germline V gene lookup returns CDR1 MNHNS and CDR2 SASEGT.

The rearrangement links TRBV20-1 to TRBJ1-5; weak D call: TRBD1 (6 bases). Germline V gives CDR1 DFQATT, CDR2 SNEGSKA (reference sequence). The CDR3 runs 13 residues. The V end was cut by 5 bases, the J end by 4 bases, with 12 bases between. Here the CDR3 reads CSAHREGNQPQHF. The CDR3 region has the DNA TGCAGTGCTCACAGGGAAGGTAATCAGCCCCAGCATTTT.

This clonotype has a handful of counts. The genes are TRBV6-1 and TRBJ1-2, with D uncertain. Germline CDR1 is MNHNS and CDR2 is SASEGT. V lost 8 bases, J lost 14 bases, and 27 bases lay in between. The CDR3 runs to 14 residues. The CDR3 DNA is TGTGCCAGCTTAGATCTGGAGGTCGGCGCGGTCAGGACCTTC. Protein: CASLDLEVGAVRTF.

Many counts were recorded for this clonotype. The J gene is TRBJ2-5, the V gene TRBV28; D unresolved. The CDR3 length is 13 residues. Trimming took 4 bases from V and 2 from J, leaving 8 bases between them. The V gene's germline CDR1 is MDHEN and CDR2 SYDVKM. CDR3 loop: CASSWNPQETQYF. The CDR3 region has the DNA TGTGCCAGCAGTTGGAACCCACAAGAGACCCAGTACTTC.

The gene calls are TRBV24-1 and TRBJ2-2, with 10 bases that match TRBD1. V lost 4 bases and J lost 11; bases outside the gene matches: 3. CDR1 is KGHDR, CDR2 SFDVKD, per germline. CDR3 length: 13 amino acids. The CDR3 is CATSDGTGDELFF. In nucleotides, the CDR3 is TGTGCCACCAGTGACGGGACAGGGGACGAGCTGTTTTTT.

This clonotype was found many times. The rearrangement uses TRBV20-1 and TRBJ2-7; 8 positions match TRBD2. This CDR3 is 13 amino acids long. Per the germline V gene, CDR1 is DFQATT and CDR2 is SNEGSKA (reference sequence). V shed 2 bases and J 3 bases; nucleotides not matched to a gene: 3. CDR3 bases: TGCAGTGCTAGAAGGACTAGCAGCTACGAGCAGTACTTC. Translation gives CSARRTSSYEQYF.

This clonotype appeared a few times. The rearrangement uses TRBV30 and TRBJ2-5; D remains ambiguous. In germline, CDR1 is GTSNPN, CDR2 SVGIG (reference sequence). With 6 bases removed from V and 5 bases from J, the gap between germline ends came to 13 bases. The CDR3 runs 12 residues. The CDR3 bases are TGTGCCTGCCTAGATCGACCGGAGACCCAGTACTTC. It specifies CACLDRPETQYF. The full variable domain, with the rest looked up from reference TRBV30 and TRBJ2-5, is SQTIHQWPATLVQPVGSPLSLECTVEGTSNPNLYWYRQAAGRGLQLLFYSVGIGQISSEVPQNLSASRPQDRQFILSSKKLLLSDSGFYLCACLDRPETQYFGPGTRLLVL.

In its sample, this clonotype was seen many times. This sequence joins TRBV6-1 and TRBJ1-2; a weak D match, TRBD1 (6 bases). V was pared by 6 bases and J by 2 bases, with 16 bases between. CDR1 is MNHNS and CDR2 is SASEGT in the germline V gene. The CDR3 length is 15 residues. CDR3 in amino acids: CASRLNPTGNYGYTF. Here the CDR3 DNA reads TGTGCCAGCAGACTTAACCCAACAGGGAACTATGGCTACACCTTC.

This clonotype was seen a handful of times. This CDR3 is CASSYGHYGGETQYF. DNA of the CDR3: TGTGCCAGCAGTTACGGACATTACGGAGGGGAGACCCAGTACTTC. The chain joins TRBV6-5 to TRBJ2-5, with TRBD2 as a possible D gene (6 bases). V lost 2 bases and J 5 bases, leaving 15 bases between the germline ends. The CDR3 runs to 15 residues. Germline lookup yields CDR1 MNHEY and CDR2 SVGAGI.

This clonotype came up a few times. This chain links TRBV28 with TRBJ2-2, with no clear D. The CDR3 spans 15 residues. Per the germline V gene, CDR1 is MDHEN and CDR2 is SYDVKM. V gave up 5 bases and J gave up 2 bases, with 12 bases separating them. As DNA, the CDR3 is TGTGCCAGCAGTCCCCCGGCTATCAACACCGGGGAGCTGTTTTTT. Translation gives CASSPPAINTGELFF.

In its sample, this clonotype was seen many times. This chain uses TRBV10-3 with TRBJ2-7; a weak D match, TRBD2 (6 bases). Per the germline V gene, CDR1 is ENHRY and CDR2 is SYGVKD. The CDR3 is 13 amino acids. V shed 5 bases and J shed 1 base, with 9 bases lying between them. The CDR3 nucleotides read TGTGCCATCAGTACCGGGGGTTCCTACGAGCAGTACTTC. It specifies CAISTGGSYEQYF.

The genes are TRBV6-1 and TRBJ2-5; D not certain. Germline-derived CDR1 and CDR2 are MNHNS and SASEGT. Trimming took 6 bases from V and 4 from J, leaving 15 bases between them. This CDR3 region has 14 residues. The CDR3 loop reads CASSFYPTAETQYF. Here the CDR3 DNA reads TGTGCCAGCAGCTTCTACCCGACTGCAGAGACCCAGTACTTC.